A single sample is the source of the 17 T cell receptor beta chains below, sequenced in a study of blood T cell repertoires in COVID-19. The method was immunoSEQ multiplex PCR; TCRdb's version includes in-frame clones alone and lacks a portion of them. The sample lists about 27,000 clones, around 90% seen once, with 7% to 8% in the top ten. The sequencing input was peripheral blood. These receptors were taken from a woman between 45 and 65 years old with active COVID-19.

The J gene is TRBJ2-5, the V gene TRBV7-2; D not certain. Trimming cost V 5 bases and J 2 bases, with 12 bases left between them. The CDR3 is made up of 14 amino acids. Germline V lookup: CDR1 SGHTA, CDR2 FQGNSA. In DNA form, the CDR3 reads TGTGCCAGCAGCCGTGACTGGCAACAAGAGACCCAGTACTTC. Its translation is CASSRDWQQETQYF.

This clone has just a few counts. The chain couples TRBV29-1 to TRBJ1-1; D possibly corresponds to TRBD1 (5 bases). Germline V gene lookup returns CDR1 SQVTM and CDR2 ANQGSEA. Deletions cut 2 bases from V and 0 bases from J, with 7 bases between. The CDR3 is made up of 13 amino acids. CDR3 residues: CSVEQGLNTEAFF. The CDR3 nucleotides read TGCAGCGTTGAACAGGGCCTGAACACTGAAGCTTTCTTT.

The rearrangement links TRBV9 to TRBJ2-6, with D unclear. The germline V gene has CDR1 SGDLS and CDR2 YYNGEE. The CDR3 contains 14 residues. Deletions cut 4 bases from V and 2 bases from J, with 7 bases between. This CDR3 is CASSPSTGANVLTF. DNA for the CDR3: TGTGCCAGCAGCCCCAGTACTGGGGCCAACGTCCTGACTTTC.

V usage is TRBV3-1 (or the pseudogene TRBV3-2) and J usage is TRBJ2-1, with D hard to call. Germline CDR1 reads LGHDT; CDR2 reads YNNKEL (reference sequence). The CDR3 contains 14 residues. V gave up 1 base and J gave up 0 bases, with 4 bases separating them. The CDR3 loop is CASSQALSYNEQFF. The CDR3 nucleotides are TGTGCCAGCAGCCAAGCCCTCTCCTACAATGAGCAGTTCTTC.

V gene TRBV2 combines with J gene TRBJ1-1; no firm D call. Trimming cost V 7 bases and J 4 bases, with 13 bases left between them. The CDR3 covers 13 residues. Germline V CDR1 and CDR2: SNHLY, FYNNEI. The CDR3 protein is CASKTGKVTEAFF. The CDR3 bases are TGTGCCAGCAAAACGGGGAAGGTCACTGAAGCTTTCTTT. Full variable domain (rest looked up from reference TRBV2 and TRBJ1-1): EPEVTQTPSHQVTQMGQEVILRCVPISNHLYFYWYRQILGQKVEFLVSFYNNEISEKSEIFDDQFSVERPDGSNFTLKIRSTKLEDSAMYFCASKTGKVTEAFFGQGTRLTVV.

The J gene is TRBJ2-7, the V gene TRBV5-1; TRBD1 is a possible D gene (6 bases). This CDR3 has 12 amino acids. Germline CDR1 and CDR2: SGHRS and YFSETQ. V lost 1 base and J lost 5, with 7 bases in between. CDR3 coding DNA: TGCGCCAGCAGCTTGACAGGGCACGAGCAGTACTTC. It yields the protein CASSLTGHEQYF.

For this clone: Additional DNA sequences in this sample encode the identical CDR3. DNA of the CDR3: TGTGCCAGCAGTGAAAGACAGGGGGCACAAGAGACCCAGTACTTC. Protein sequence: CASSERQGAQETQYF. The rearrangement links TRBV6-1 to TRBJ2-5; 10 positions agree with TRBD1. This CDR3 has 15 amino acids. V lost 2 bases to trimming and J lost 2 bases; unmatched junction nucleotides: 2. Germline CDR1 and CDR2: MNHNS and SASEGT.

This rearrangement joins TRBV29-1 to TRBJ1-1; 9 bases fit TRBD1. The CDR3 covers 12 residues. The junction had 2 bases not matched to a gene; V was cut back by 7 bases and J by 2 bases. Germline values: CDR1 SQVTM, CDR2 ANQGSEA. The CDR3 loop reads CSAGQGNTEAFF. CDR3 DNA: TGCAGCGCGGGACAGGGAAACACTGAAGCTTTCTTT. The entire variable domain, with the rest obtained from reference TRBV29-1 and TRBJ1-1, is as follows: SAVISQKPSRDICQRGTSLTIQCQVDSQVTMMFWYRQQPGQSLTLIATANQGSEATYESGFVIDKFPISRPNLTFSTLTVSNMSPEDSSIYLCSAGQGNTEAFFGQGTRLTVV.

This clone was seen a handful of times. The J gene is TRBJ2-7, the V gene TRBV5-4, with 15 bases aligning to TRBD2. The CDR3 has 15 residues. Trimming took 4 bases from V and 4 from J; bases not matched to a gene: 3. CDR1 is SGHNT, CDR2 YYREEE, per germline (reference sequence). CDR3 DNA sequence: TGTGCCAGCAGCATAGGACTAGCGGGAGGGTACGAGCAGTACTTC. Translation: CASSIGLAGGYEQYF.

For the CDR3, the DNA is TGTGCCAGCAGCTTAGGCGGGTGGGGGCAGGGGGCCCTCGAGCAGTACTTC. It codes for CASSLGGWGQGALEQYF. The chain employs TRBV7-9 and TRBJ2-7; 8 positions agree with TRBD1. CDR1 is SEHNR and CDR2 is FQNEAQ in the germline V gene (reference sequence). The V segment lost 1 base and the J segment 6 bases; nucleotides outside the gene matches: 14. The CDR3 sequence is 17 residues long.

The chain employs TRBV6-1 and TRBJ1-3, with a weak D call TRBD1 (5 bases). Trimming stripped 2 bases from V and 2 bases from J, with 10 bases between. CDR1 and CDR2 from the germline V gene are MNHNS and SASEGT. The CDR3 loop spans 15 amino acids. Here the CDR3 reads CASSELGRAGNTIYF. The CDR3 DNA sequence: TGTGCCAGCAGTGAACTGGGGCGAGCTGGAAACACCATATATTTT.

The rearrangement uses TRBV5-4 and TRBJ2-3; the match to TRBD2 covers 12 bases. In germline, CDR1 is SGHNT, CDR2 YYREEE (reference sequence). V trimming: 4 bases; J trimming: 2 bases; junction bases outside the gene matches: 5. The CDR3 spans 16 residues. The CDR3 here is CASSLRLAGATDTQYF. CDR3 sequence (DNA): TGTGCCAGCAGCCTAAGACTAGCGGGAGCCACAGATACGCAGTATTTT.

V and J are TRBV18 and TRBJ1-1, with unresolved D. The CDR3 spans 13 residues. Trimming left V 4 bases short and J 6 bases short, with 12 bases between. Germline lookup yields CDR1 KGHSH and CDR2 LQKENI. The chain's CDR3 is CASSLSGYPEAFF. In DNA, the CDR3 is TGTGCCAGCTCACTAAGCGGGTACCCTGAAGCTTTCTTT.

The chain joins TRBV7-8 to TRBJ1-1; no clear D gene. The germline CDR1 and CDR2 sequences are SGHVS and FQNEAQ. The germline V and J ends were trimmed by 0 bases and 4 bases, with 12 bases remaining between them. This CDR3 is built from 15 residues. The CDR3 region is CASSLARVSITEAFF. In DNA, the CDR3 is TGTGCCAGCAGCTTAGCGAGGGTCTCCATCACTGAAGCTTTCTTT.

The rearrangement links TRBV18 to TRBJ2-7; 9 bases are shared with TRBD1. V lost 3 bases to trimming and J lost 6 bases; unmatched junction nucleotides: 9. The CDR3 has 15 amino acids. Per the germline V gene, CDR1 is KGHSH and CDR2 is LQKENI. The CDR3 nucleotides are TGTGCCAGCTCACCTGCGAGGACAGGGGTCAGCGAGCAGTACTTC. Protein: CASSPARTGVSEQYF.

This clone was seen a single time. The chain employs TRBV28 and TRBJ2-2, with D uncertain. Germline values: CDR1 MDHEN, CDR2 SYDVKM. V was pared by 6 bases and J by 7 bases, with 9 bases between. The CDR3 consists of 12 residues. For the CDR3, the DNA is TGTGCCAGCAGGGTTTCGGTCGGGGAGCTGTTTTTT. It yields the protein CASRVSVGELFF.

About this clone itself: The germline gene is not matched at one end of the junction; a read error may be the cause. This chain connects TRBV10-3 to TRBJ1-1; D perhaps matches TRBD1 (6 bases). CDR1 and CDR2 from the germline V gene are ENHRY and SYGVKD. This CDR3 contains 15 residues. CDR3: CTISDRGDMNTEAFF. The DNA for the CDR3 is TGTACCATCAGTGACCGAGGGGACATGAACACTGAAGCTTTCTTT.